The 7 T cell receptor beta chains below come from one sample, sequenced in a study of T cell changes during pregnancy in multiple sclerosis. Data came from immunoSEQ multiplex PCR; TCRdb stores just in-frame clones and leaves some out. The sample consists of 75,000 to 100,000 clones, under 95% of them appearing once. Sequences were derived from peripheral blood, sampled after pregnancy. The receptors were gathered from a female donor in good health, enrolled as a control in a pregnancy study.

The chain has TRBV9 and TRBJ2-3; D not certain. The CDR3 runs 16 residues. Looked up from germline, CDR1 is SGDLS and CDR2 is YYNGEE. V lost 0 bases and J lost 4, with 15 bases in between. The CDR3 loop reads CASSVATGLAADTQYF. CDR3 DNA: TGTGCCAGCAGCGTAGCTACTGGGTTAGCAGCAGATACGCAGTATTTT.

The chain employs TRBV9 and TRBJ2-1; 10 bases line up with TRBD2. After removal of 2 bases from V and 7 bases from J, the junction contained 6 bases not matched to a gene. The CDR3 is made up of 15 amino acids. Germline loops: CDR1 SGDLS, CDR2 YYNGEE. The DNA of the CDR3 is TGTGCCAGCAGCGTGCAAGCGGGGGGGCCGAATGAGCAGTTCTTC. Protein: CASSVQAGGPNEQFF.

The chain has TRBV5-6 and TRBJ2-2; 10 bases are shared with TRBD2. The V gene's germline CDR1 is SGHDT and CDR2 YYEEEE. The V gene end was trimmed by 1 base and the J gene end by 6 bases; junction bases not matched to a gene: 6. The CDR3 runs to 16 residues. The CDR3 region has the DNA TGTGCCAGCAGCTTGCGGGAGCGGGGGGGCCCCGGGGAGCTGTTTTTT. Translated, it gives CASSLRERGGPGELFF.

Written as DNA, the CDR3 is TGCGCCAGCAGCCAAAATAGCGGGGGAAAATACGAGCAGTACTTC. It is translated as CASSQNSGGKYEQYF. The chain joins TRBV4-1 to TRBJ2-7; 9 nucleotides line up with TRBD2. In germline, CDR1 is MGHRA, CDR2 YSYEKL. V dropped 2 bases and J dropped 4; count of bases not matched to a gene: 6. CDR3 length: 15 residues.

The DNA of the CDR3 is TGTGCCACCAGCAGCCCTTTGACAGGCTCCTACGAGCAGTACTTC. Its translation is CATSSPLTGSYEQYF. The chain uses TRBV15 and TRBJ2-7, with D tentatively TRBD1 (6 bases). Trimming removed 3 bases from V and 0 bases from J, with 12 bases in between. The germline V gene encodes CDR1 LNHNV and CDR2 YYDKDF (reference sequence). This CDR3 region has 15 residues.

This chain joins TRBV2 and TRBJ1-2, with TRBD1 matching over 7 bases. CDR3 length: 12 amino acids. CDR1 SNHLY and CDR2 FYNNEI come from the germline V gene. Trimming cost V 6 bases and J 6 bases; bases outside gene matches: 4. CDR3 region: CASSDRADGYTF. CDR3 in DNA: TGTGCCAGCAGCGACAGGGCAGATGGCTACACCTTC.

The rearrangement links TRBV5-4 to TRBJ1-1; 10 bases align to TRBD1. Germline loops: CDR1 SGHNT, CDR2 YYREEE (reference sequence). CDR3 length equals 14 residues. V trimming: 4 bases; J trimming: 7 bases; junction bases outside the gene matches: 7. The chain's CDR3 is CASSLRGDRGEAFF. Here the CDR3 DNA reads TGTGCCAGCAGCCTGAGGGGGGACAGGGGTGAAGCTTTCTTT.